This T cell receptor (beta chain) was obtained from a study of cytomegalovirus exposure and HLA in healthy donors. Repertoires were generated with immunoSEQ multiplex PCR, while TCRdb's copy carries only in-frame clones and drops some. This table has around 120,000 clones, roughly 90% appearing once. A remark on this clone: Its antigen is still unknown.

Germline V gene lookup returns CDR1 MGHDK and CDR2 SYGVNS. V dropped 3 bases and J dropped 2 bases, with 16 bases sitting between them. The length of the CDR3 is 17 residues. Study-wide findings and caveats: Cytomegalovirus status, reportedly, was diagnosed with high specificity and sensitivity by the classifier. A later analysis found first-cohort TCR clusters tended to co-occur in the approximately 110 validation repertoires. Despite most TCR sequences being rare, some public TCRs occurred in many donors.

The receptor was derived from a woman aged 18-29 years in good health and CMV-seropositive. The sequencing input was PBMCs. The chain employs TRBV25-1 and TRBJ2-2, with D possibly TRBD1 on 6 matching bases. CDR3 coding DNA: TGTGCCAGCAGTGATTCGTCTTCCGGGACAAACACCGGGGAGCTGTTTTTT. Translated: CASSDSSSGTNTGELFF.